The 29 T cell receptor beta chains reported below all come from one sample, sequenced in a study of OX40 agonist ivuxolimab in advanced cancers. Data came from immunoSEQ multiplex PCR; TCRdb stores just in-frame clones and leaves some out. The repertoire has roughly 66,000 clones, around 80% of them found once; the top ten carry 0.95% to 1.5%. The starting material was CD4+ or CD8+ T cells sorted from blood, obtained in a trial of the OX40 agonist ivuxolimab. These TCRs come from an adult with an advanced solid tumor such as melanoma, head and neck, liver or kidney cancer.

CDR3 sequence: CASSRGAMNTEAFF. The CDR3 DNA is TGTGCCAGCAGCCGAGGGGCCATGAACACTGAAGCTTTCTTT. The V gene is TRBV11-2, the J gene TRBJ1-1; TRBD1 is a possible D gene (5 bases). The germline V gene encodes CDR1 SGHAT and CDR2 FQNNGV. Trimming shortened V by 5 bases and J by 0 bases, and 10 bases separated the two germline ends. The length of the CDR3 is 14 residues.

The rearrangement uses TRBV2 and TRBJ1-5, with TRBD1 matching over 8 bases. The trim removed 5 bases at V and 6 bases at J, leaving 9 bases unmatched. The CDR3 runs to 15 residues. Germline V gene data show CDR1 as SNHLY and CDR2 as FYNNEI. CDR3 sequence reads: CASSFDRGAGQPQHF. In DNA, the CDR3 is TGTGCCAGCAGTTTTGACAGGGGAGCGGGTCAGCCCCAGCATTTT. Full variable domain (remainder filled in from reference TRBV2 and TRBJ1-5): EPEVTQTPSHQVTQMGQEVILRCVPISNHLYFYWYRQILGQKVEFLVSFYNNEISEKSEIFDDQFSVERPDGSNFTLKIRSTKLEDSAMYFCASSFDRGAGQPQHFGDGTRLSIL.

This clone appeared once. CDR3 sequence reads: CASSSGTQKETQYF. As DNA, the CDR3 is TGTGCCAGCAGTTCCGGGACACAGAAAGAGACCCAGTACTTC. This sequence joins TRBV9 and TRBJ2-5; tentatively, D is TRBD1 (6 bases). Germline assignment: CDR1 SGDLS and CDR2 YYNGEE. This CDR3 comprises 14 residues. V was cut by 5 bases and J by 3 bases, with 14 bases left in between.

The chain's CDR3 is CASSETGGYGYTF. The CDR3 DNA is TGCGCCAGCAGCGAGACAGGGGGTTATGGCTACACCTTC. This chain joins TRBV5-1 and TRBJ1-2; the match to TRBD1 covers 9 bases. There are 13 residues in the CDR3. Germline V lookup: CDR1 SGHRS, CDR2 YFSETQ. The junction had 3 bases not matched to a gene; V was cut back by 4 bases and J by 5 bases.

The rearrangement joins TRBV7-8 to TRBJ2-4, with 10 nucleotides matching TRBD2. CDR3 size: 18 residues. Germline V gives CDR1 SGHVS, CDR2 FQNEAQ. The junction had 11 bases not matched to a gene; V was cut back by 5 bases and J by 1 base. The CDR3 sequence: CASSPTLAGAFAKNIQYF. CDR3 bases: TGTGCCAGCAGCCCAACTCTAGCGGGGGCATTCGCCAAAAACATTCAGTACTTC.

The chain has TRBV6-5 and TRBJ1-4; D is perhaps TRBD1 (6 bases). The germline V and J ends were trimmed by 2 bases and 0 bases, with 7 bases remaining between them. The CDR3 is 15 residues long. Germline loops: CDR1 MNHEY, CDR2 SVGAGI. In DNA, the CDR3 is TGTGCCAGCAGTTACGGGGGCTCAACTAATGAAAAACTGTTTTTT. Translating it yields CASSYGGSTNEKLFF.

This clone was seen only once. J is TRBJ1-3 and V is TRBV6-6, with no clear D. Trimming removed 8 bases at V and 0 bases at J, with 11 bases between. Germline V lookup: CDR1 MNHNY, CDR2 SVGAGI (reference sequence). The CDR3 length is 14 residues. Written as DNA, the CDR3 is TGTGCCAGCTGCCTACCGCACTCTGGAAACACCATATATTTT. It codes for CASCLPHSGNTIYF.

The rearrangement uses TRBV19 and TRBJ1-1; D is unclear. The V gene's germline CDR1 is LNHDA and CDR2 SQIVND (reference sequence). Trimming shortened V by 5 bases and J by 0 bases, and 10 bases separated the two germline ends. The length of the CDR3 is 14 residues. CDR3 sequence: CASSSGGLNTEAFF. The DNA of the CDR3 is TGTGCCAGTAGTTCGGGTGGACTGAACACTGAAGCTTTCTTT.

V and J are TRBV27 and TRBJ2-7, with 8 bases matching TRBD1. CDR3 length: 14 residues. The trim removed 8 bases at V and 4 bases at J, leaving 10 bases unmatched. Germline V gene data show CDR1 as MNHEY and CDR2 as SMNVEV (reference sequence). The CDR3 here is CASGYLDRVYEQYF. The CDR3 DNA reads TGTGCCAGCGGATACTTGGACAGGGTATACGAGCAGTACTTC.

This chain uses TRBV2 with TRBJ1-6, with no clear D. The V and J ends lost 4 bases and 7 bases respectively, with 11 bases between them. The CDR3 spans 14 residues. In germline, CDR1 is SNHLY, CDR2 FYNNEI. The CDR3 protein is CASSVGRENSPLHF. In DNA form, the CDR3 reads TGTGCCAGCAGTGTAGGGCGGGAAAATTCACCCCTCCACTTT.

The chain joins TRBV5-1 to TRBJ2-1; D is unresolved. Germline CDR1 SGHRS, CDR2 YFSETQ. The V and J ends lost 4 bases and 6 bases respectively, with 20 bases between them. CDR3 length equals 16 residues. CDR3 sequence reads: CASSTDASRPFNEQFF. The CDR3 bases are TGCGCCAGCAGCACGGACGCCTCCCGTCCCTTCAATGAGCAGTTCTTC.

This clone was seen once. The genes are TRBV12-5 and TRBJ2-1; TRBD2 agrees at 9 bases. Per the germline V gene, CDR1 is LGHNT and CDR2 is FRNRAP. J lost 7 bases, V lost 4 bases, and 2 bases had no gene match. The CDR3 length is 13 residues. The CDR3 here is CASGSSGGNEQFF. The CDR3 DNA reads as TGTGCTAGTGGTTCCAGCGGGGGGAATGAGCAGTTCTTC.

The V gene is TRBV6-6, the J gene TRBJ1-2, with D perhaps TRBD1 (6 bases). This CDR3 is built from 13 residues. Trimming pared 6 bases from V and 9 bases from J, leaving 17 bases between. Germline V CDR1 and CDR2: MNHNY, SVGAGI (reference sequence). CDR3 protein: CASRARGVERYTF. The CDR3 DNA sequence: TGTGCCAGCAGGGCTAGGGGGGTTGAACGCTACACCTTC.

CDR3 in DNA: TGTGCCAGTAGTACAGGACAGGGTTCGAGCACAGATACGCAGTATTTT. Amino acid sequence: CASSTGQGSSTDTQYF. The V and J genes are TRBV19 and TRBJ2-3; TRBD1 aligns across 8 bases. The junction had 6 bases not matched to a gene; V was cut back by 4 bases and J by 0 bases. Germline loops: CDR1 LNHDA, CDR2 SQIVND (reference sequence). CDR3 length: 16 residues.

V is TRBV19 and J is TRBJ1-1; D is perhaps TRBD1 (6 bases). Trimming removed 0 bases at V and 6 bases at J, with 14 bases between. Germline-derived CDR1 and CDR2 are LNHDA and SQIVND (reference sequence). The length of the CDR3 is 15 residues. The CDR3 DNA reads TGTGCCAGTAGTATAGATTCCCTTCGGACAGCTGAAGCTTTCTTT. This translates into CASSIDSLRTAEAFF.

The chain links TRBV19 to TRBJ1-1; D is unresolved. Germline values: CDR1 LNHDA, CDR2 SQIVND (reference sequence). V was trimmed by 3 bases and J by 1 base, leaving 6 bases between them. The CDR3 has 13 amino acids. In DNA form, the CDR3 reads TGTGCCAGTAGTATCGTAAGGAACACTGAAGCTTTCTTT. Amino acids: CASSIVRNTEAFF.

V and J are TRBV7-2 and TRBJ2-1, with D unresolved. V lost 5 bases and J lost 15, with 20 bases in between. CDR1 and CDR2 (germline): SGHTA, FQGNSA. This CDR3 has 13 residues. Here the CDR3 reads CASSPTVVPLGFF. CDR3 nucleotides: TGTGCCAGCAGCCCTACGGTGGTACCTCTAGGGTTCTTC.

CDR3 in DNA: TGTGCCAGCAGCCTCCTGTGGGGGGCGAGGGAGCAGTACTTC. Translation gives CASSLLWGAREQYF. The V gene is TRBV7-8, the J gene TRBJ2-7; tentatively, D is TRBD1 or TRBD2 (6 bases each). Trimming took off 5 bases at V and 7 bases at J, with 18 bases between the two ends. Germline CDR1 is SGHVS and CDR2 is FQNEAQ. The CDR3 length is 14 residues.

The CDR3 reads CASRGRLSYEQYF. CDR3 bases: TGTGCCAGCAGAGGACGCCTCTCCTACGAGCAGTACTTC. The chain recombines TRBV7-9 with TRBJ2-5; D is unclear. The tail of the sequence fits TRBJ2-7 better, so the J call may be wrong. This CDR3 is 13 amino acids long. Looked up from germline, CDR1 is SEHNR and CDR2 is FQNEAQ (reference sequence).

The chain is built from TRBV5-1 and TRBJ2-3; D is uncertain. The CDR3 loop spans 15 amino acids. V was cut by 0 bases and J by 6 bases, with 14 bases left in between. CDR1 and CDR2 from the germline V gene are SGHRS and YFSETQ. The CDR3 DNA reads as TGCGCCAGCAGCTTGGGTGAGGACCGTGTGGATACGCAGTATTTT. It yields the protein CASSLGEDRVDTQYF.

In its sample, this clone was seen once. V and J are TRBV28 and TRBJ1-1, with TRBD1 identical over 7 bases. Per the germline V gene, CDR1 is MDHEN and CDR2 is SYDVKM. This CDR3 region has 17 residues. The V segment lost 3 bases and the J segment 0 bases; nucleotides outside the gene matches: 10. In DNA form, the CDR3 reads TGTGCCAGCAGTTTGCACAGGGGCTTAGGGATGAACACTGAAGCTTTCTTT. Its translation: CASSLHRGLGMNTEAFF.

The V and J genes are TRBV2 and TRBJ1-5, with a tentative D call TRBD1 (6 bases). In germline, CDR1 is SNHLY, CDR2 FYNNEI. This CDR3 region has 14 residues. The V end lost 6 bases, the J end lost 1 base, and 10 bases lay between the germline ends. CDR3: CASSRGISNQPQHF. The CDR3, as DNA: TGTGCCAGCAGCAGGGGCATAAGCAATCAGCCCCAGCATTTT.

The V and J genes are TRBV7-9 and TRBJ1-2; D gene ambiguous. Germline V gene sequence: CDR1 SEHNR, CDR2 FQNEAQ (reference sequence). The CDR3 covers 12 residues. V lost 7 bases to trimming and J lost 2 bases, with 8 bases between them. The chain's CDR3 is CASTAGNYGYTF. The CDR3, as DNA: TGTGCCAGCACCGCAGGAAACTATGGCTACACCTTC.

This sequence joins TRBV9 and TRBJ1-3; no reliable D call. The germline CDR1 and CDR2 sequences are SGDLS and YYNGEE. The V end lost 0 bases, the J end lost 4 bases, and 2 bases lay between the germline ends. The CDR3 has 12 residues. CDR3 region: CASSVEGNTIYF. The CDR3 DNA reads TGTGCCAGCAGCGTAGAGGGAAACACCATATATTTT. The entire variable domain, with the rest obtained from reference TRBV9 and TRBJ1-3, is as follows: DSGVTQTPKHLITATGQRVTLRCSPRSGDLSVYWYQQSLDQGLQFLIQYYNGEERAKGNILERFSAQQFPDLHSELNLSSLELGDSALYFCASSVEGNTIYFGEGSWLTVV.

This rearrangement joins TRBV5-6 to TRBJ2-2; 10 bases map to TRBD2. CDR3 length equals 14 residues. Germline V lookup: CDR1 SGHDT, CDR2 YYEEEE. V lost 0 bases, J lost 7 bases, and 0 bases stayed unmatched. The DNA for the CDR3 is TGTGCCAGCAGCTTGGGACTAGCGGGCGGGGAGCTGTTTTTT. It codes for CASSLGLAGGELFF.

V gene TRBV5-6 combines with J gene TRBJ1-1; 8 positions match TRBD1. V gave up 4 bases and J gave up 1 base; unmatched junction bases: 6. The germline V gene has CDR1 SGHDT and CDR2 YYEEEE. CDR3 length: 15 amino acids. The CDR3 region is CASSGYGQGNTEAFF. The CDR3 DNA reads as TGTGCCAGCAGCGGCTACGGACAGGGGAACACTGAAGCTTTCTTT.

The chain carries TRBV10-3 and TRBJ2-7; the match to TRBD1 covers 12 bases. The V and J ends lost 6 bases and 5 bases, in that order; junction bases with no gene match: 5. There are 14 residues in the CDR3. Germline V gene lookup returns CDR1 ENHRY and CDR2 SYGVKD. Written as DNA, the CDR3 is TGTGCCATCAGGGGACAGGGGGCCCCCCACGAGCAGTACTTC. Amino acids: CAIRGQGAPHEQYF.

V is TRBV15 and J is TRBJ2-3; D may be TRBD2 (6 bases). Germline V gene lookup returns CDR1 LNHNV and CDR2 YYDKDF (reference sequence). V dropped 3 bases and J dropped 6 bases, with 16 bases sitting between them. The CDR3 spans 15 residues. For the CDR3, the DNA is TGTGCCACCAGCAGCGATGGGACTCCCCGGGATACGCAGTATTTT. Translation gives CATSSDGTPRDTQYF.

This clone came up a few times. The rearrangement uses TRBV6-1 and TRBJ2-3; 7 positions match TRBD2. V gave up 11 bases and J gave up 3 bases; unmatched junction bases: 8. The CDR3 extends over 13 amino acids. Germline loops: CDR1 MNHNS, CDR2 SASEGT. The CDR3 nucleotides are TGTGCCCTAGCATGGGGGGGAACAGATACGCAGTATTTT. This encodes CALAWGGTDTQYF.